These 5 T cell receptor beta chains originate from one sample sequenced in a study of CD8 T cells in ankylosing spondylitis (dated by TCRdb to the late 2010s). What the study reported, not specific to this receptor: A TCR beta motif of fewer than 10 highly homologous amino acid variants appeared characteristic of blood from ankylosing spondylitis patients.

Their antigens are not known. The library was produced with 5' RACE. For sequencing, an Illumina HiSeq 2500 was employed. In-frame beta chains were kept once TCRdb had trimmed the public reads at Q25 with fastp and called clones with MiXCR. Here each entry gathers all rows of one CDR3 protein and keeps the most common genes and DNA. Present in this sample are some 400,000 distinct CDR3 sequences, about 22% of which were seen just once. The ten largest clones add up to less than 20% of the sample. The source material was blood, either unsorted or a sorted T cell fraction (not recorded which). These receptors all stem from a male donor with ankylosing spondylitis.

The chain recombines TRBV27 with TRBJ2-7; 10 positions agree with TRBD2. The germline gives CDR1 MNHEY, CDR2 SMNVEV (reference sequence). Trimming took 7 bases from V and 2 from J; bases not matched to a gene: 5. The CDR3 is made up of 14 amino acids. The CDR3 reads CASKVGLAAYEQYF. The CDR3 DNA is TGTGCCAGCAAGGTTGGACTAGCGGCCTACGAGCAGTACTTC.

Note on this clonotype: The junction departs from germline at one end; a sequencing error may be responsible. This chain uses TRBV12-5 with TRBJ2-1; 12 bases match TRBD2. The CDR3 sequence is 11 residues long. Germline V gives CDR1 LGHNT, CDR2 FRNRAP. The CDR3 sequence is CASATSGRGGF. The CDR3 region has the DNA TGTGCTAGCGCGACTAGCGGGAGAGGGGGCTTC.

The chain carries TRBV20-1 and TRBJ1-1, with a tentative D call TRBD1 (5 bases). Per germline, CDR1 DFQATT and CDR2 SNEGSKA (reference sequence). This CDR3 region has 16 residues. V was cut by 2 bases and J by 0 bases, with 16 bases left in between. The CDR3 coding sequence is TGCAGTGCTAGAAAGAGGATAGGGGCGATGAACACTGAAGCTTTCTTT. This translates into CSARKRIGAMNTEAFF.

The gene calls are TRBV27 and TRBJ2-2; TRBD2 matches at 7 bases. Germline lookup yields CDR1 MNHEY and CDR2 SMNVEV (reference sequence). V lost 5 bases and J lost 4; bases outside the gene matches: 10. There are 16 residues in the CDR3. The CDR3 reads CASSPQAGLGTGELFF. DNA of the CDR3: TGTGCCAGCAGTCCGCAAGCGGGGTTGGGCACCGGGGAGCTGTTTTTT.

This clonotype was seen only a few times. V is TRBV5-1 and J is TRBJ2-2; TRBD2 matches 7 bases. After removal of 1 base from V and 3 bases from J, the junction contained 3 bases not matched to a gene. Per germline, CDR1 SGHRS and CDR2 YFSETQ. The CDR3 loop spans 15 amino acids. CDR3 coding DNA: TGCGCCAGCAGCTTGACGCTAGCGGACACCGGGGAGCTGTTTTTT. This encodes CASSLTLADTGELFF. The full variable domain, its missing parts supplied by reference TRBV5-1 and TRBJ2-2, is KAGVTQTPRYLIKTRGQQVTLSCSPISGHRSVSWYQQTPGQGLQFLFEYFSETQRNKGNFPGRFSGRQFSNSRSEMNVSTLELGDSALYLCASSLTLADTGELFFGEGSRLTVL.